Each of the 3 T cell receptor beta chains below was sequenced from the same sample in a study of PD-1 blockade in classical Hodgkin lymphoma. Method: immunoSEQ multiplex PCR; TCRdb's copy keeps in-frame clones and lacks some. This sample carries about 110,000 clones, roughly 87% of them seen once, and the ten largest clones take about 20%. Relapse was seen in all patients after autologous stem cell transplantation, and brentuximab vedotin exposure was variable. Here the sequenced sample was peripheral blood mononuclear cells (PBMCs), taken before the second cycle of nivolumab. These TCRs come from a human donor with classical Hodgkin lymphoma.

Worth noting for this clone: This specimen includes other DNA sequences encoding the same CDR3. The rearrangement uses TRBV6-5 and TRBJ1-2; perhaps TRBD1 as D (5 bases). The V end was cut by 6 bases, the J end by 2 bases, with 10 bases between. There are 13 residues in the CDR3. The germline CDR1 and CDR2 sequences are MNHEY and SVGAGI. The CDR3 sequence: CASRRDRNYGYTF. CDR3 nucleotide sequence: TGTGCCAGCAGAAGGGACCGAAACTATGGCTACACCTTC.

The rearrangement uses TRBV7-2 and TRBJ2-1; 14 nucleotides agree with TRBD2. Trimming at V came to 5 bases and at J to 15 bases, leaving 12 bases not matched to a gene. In germline, CDR1 is SGHTA, CDR2 FQGNSA. The CDR3 runs 15 residues. DNA of the CDR3: TGTGCCAGCAGCCTGCAGGGACTAGCGGGAGCCCGAGGGTTCTTC. Translation gives CASSLQGLAGARGFF.

The J gene is TRBJ2-3, the V gene TRBV20-1, with D perhaps matching TRBD1 (5 bases). Trimming removed 8 bases at V and 8 bases at J, with 11 bases between. The CDR3 extends over 10 amino acids. Per germline, CDR1 DFQATT and CDR2 SNEGSKA (reference sequence). CDR3 region: CSLGPRTQYF. CDR3 DNA: TGCAGTCTGGGGCCCCGTACGCAGTATTTT.